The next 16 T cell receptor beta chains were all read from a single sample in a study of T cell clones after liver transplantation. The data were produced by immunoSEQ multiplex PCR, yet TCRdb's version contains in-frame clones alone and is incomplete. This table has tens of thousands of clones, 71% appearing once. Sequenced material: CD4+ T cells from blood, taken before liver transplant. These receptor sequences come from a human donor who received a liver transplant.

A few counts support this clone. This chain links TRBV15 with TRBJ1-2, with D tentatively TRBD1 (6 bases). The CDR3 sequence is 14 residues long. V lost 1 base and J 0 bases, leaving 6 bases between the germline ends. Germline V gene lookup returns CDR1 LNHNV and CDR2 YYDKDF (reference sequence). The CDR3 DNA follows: TGTGCCACCAGCAGAGGGACAGCTAACTATGGCTACACCTTC. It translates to CATSRGTANYGYTF.

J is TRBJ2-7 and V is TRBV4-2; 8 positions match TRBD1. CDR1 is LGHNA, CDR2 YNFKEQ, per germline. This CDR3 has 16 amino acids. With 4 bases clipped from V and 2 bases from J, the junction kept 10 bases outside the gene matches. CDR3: CASSRLQGEVPYEQYF. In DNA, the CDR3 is TGTGCCAGCAGCCGGCTACAGGGGGAGGTCCCCTACGAGCAGTACTTC.

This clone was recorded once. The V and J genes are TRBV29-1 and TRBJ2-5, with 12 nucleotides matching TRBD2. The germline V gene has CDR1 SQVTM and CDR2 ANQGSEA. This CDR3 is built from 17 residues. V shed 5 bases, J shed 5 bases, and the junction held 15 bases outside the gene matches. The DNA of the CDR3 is TGCAGCGTTCCTCGGGGGACTAGCGGGCTCAAGGGGGAGACCCAGTACTTC. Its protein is CSVPRGTSGLKGETQYF.

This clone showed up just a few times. CDR3 sequence reads: CASKQGSSNQPQHF. CDR3 bases: TGTGCCAGCAAACAGGGAAGTAGCAATCAGCCCCAGCATTTT. The chain joins TRBV2 to TRBJ1-5, with D possibly matching TRBD1 (6 bases). The CDR3 covers 14 residues. V was clipped by 7 bases and J by 0 bases, with 10 bases between them. Germline lookup yields CDR1 SNHLY and CDR2 FYNNEI.

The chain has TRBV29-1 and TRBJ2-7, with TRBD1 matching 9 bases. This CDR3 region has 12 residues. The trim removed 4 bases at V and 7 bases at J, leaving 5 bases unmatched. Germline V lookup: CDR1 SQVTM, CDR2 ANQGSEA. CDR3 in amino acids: CSVGQGGREQYF. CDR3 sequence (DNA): TGCAGCGTTGGACAGGGGGGACGGGAGCAGTACTTC.

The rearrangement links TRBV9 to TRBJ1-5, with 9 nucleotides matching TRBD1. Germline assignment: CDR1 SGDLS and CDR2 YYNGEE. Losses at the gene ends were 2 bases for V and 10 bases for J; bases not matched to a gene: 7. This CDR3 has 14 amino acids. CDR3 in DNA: TGTGCCAGCAGCGTCGACAGGGGGAGTGAACCCCAGCATTTT. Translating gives CASSVDRGSEPQHF.

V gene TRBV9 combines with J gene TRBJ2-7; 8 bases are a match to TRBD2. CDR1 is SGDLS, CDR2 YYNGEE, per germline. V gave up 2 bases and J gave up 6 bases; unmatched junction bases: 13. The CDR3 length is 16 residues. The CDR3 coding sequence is TGTGCCAGCAGCGTCATTGGTGCGGGGGGTAGGGGCGAGCAGTACTTC. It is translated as CASSVIGAGGRGEQYF.

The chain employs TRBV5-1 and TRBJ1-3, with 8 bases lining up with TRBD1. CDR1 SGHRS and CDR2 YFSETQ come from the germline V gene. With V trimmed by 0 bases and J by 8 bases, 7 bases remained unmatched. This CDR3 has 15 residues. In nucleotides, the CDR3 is TGCGCCAGCAGCTTGGGGGGACAGGTCCGAGACACCATATATTTT. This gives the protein CASSLGGQVRDTIYF.

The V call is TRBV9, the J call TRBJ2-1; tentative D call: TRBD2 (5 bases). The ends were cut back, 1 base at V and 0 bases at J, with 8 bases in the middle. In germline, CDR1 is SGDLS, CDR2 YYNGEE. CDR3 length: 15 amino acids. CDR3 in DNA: TGTGCCAGCAGCGTACTAGGGAGCTCCTACAATGAGCAGTTCTTC. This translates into CASSVLGSSYNEQFF.

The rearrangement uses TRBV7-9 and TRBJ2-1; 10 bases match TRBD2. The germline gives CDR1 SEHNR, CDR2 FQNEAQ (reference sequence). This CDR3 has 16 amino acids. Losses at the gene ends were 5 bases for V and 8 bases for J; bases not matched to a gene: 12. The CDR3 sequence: CASSPRGSGGLDEQFF. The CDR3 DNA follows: TGTGCCAGCAGCCCCCGGGGTAGCGGGGGGCTTGATGAGCAGTTCTTC.

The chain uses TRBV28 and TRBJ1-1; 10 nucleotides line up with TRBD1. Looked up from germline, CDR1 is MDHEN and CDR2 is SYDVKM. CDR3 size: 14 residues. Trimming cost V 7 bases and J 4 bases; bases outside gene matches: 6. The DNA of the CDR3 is TGTGCCAGCACTGACAGGGGGCGCCGCACTGAAGCTTTCTTT. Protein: CASTDRGRRTEAFF.

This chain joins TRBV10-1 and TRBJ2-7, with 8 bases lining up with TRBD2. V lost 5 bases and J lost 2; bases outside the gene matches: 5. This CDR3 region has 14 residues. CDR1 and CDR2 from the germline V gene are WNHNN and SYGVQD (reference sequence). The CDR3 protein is CASSHSGDAYEQYF. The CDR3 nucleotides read TGCGCCAGCAGTCATAGCGGGGACGCCTACGAGCAGTACTTC.

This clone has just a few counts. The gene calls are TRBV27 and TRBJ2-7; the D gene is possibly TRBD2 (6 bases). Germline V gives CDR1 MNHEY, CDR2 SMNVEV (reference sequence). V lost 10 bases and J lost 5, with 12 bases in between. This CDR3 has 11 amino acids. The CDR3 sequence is CATRREDEQYF. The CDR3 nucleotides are TGTGCCACACGCAGGGAGGACGAGCAGTACTTC.

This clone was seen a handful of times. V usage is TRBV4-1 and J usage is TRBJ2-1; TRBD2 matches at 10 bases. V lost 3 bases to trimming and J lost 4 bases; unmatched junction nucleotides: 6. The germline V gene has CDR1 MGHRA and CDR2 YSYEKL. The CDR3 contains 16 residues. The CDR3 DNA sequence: TGCGCCAGCAGCCATCCCGGGACTAGCGTGTACAATGAGCAGTTCTTC. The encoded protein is CASSHPGTSVYNEQFF.

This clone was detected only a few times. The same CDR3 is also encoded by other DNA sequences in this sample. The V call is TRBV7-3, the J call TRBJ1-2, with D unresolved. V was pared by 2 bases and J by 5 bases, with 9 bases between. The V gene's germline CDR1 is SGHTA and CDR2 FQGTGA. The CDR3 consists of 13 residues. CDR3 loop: CASSLPGMYGYTF. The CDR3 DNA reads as TGTGCCAGCAGCTTACCGGGAATGTATGGCTACACCTTC.

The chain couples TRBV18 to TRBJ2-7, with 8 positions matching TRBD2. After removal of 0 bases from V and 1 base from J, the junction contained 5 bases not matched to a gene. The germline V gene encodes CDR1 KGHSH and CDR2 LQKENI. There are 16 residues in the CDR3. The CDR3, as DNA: TGTGCCAGCTCACCACCCGGTAGCGGGGTATCCTACGAGCAGTACTTC. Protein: CASSPPGSGVSYEQYF.